Listed here is a single T cell receptor (beta chain). This entry comes from a study of T cell responses to AZD1222 COVID-19 vaccine. TCRdb's table, derived via immunoSEQ multiplex PCR, lists solely in-frame clones and lacks some. In the table there are 100,000 to 150,000 clones, roughly 88% of which are singletons. CDR1 and CDR2 (germline): MNHEY, SVGAGI. J lost 1 base, V lost 5 bases, and 4 bases had no gene match. This CDR3 has 14 residues. The sequenced sample was peripheral blood, obtained on day 0 of MenACWY control vaccination. The sequence was obtained from an adult in good health. The chain recombines TRBV6-5 with TRBJ1-1; TRBD1 aligns across 7 bases. The chain's CDR3 is CASSPQGRNTEAFF. CDR3 nucleotides: TGTGCCAGCAGTCCACAGGGGCGGAACACTGAAGCTTTCTTT.